This is a list of T cell receptor beta chains from one sample in a study of cytomegalovirus exposure and HLA in healthy donors. TCRdb's copy holds only in-frame clones and misses some; the assay was immunoSEQ multiplex PCR. The sample comprises around 120,000 clones, about 81% of which are singletons, and 5.9% rests with the top ten. Material for sequencing was PBMCs. These receptors originate from a woman aged 40 to 50 in good health and CMV-seropositive. CDR3s include the opening cysteine and the closing phenylalanine or tryptophan. A D gene is named only where the DNA matches it firmly. Clone size is shown for a subset of rows, as once, few, many or a class of expanded clone.

v_gene: TRBV7-9
j_gene: TRBJ2-1
d_gene: TRBD2
abundance: -
CDR3aa: CASSLATGGRNEQFF
CDR3nt: TGTGCCAGCAGCTTAGCAACGGGAGGGCGCAATGAGCAGTTCTTC

v_gene: TRBV30
j_gene: TRBJ2-7
d_gene: -
abundance: -
CDR3aa: CAWRTSASYEQYF
CDR3nt: TGTGCCTGGAGAACAAGCGCATCCTACGAGCAGTACTTC

v_gene: TRBV10-2
j_gene: TRBJ1-5
d_gene: -
abundance: -
CDR3aa: CASSEGVQPQHF
CDR3nt: TGCGCCAGCAGTGAGGGAGTTCAGCCCCAGCATTTT

v_gene: TRBV4-1
j_gene: TRBJ1-2
d_gene: TRBD1
abundance: -
CDR3aa: CASSHELTGYENYGYTF
CDR3nt: TGCGCCAGCAGCCACGAACTGACAGGGTACGAAAACTATGGCTACACCTTC

v_gene: TRBV27
j_gene: TRBJ1-1
d_gene: -
abundance: -
CDR3aa: CASSLSKGANTEAFF
CDR3nt: TGTGCCAGCAGTTTATCGAAAGGGGCAAACACTGAAGCTTTCTTT

v_gene: TRBV7-3
j_gene: TRBJ2-1
d_gene: -
abundance: many
CDR3aa: CASSFGLATHNEQFF
CDR3nt: TGTGCCAGCAGCTTTGGGCTAGCCACACACAATGAGCAGTTCTTC

v_gene: TRBV14
j_gene: TRBJ1-1
d_gene: -
abundance: -
CDR3aa: CASQIVEGTEAFF
CDR3nt: TGTGCCAGTCAAATAGTGGAGGGAACTGAAGCTTTCTTT

v_gene: TRBV6-7
j_gene: TRBJ2-7
d_gene: -
abundance: -
CDR3aa: CARTIQGHGYEQYF
CDR3nt: TGTGCCAGAACAATCCAGGGACACGGCTACGAGCAGTACTTC

v_gene: TRBV9
j_gene: TRBJ2-3
d_gene: TRBD2
abundance: -
CDR3aa: CASSVELAGGGTDTQYF
CDR3nt: TGTGCCAGCAGCGTAGAACTAGCGGGGGGAGGCACAGATACGCAGTATTTT

v_gene: TRBV7-3
j_gene: TRBJ2-3
d_gene: TRBD2
abundance: -
CDR3aa: CASSLGLAASTDTQYF
CDR3nt: TGTGCCAGCAGCTTAGGGCTAGCGGCTAGCACAGATACGCAGTATTTT

v_gene: TRBV5-6
j_gene: TRBJ2-1
d_gene: TRBD1
abundance: -
CDR3aa: CASSPPRTGGDEQFF
CDR3nt: TGTGCCAGCAGCCCTCCTAGGACAGGGGGCGATGAGCAGTTCTTC

v_gene: TRBV7-9
j_gene: TRBJ2-1
d_gene: -
abundance: -
CDR3aa: CASSPGLRYNEQFF
CDR3nt: TGTGCCAGCAGCCCGGGACTCCGATACAATGAGCAGTTCTTC

v_gene: TRBV28
j_gene: TRBJ1-6
d_gene: -
abundance: -
CDR3aa: CASSLLSYNSPLHF
CDR3nt: TGTGCCAGCAGCCTCCTGAGTTATAATTCACCCCTCCACTTT

v_gene: TRBV4-1
j_gene: TRBJ2-1
d_gene: TRBD2
abundance: -
CDR3aa: CASSQGRGGRDEQFF
CDR3nt: TGCGCCAGCAGCCAGGGGCGGGGGGGCCGCGATGAGCAGTTCTTC